Sequencing of this T cell receptor beta chain was carried out in a study of shared clonotypes between healthy human individuals. The length of the CDR3 is 14 residues. Using immunoSEQ multiplex PCR, the repertoire was profiled, and TCRdb retains in-frame clones only, with some absent. The sample yields 2,500,000 or so clones, approximately 90% seen once. This TCR came from a man between 18 and 29 years old in good health. The sample comprised naive CD4+ T cells sorted from blood. Subset specified: CD45RA+ positively selected. The chain uses TRBV21-1 and TRBJ2-7. TRBV21-1 is classified as a pseudogene. The CDR3 is CASSIVGPSYEQYF. The CDR3 nucleotides read TGTGCCAGCAGCATTGTAGGGCCCTCCTACGAGCAGTACTTC.